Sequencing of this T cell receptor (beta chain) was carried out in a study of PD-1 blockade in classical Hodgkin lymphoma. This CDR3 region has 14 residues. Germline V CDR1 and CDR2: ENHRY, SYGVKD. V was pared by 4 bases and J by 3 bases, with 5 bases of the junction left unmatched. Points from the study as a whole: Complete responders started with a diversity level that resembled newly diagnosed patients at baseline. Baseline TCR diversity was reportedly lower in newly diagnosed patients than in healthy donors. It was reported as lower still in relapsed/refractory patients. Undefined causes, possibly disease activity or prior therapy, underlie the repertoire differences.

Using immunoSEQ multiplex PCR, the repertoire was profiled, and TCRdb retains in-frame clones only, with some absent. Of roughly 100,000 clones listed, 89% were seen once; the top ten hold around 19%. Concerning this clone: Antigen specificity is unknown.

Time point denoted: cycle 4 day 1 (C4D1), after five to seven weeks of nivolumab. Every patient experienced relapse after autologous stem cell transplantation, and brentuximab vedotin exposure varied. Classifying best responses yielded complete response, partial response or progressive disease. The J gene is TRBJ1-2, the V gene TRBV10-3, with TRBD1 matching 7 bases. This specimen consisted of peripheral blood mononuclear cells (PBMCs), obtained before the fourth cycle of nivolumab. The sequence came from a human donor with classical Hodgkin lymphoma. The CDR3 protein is CAISVEGAYYGYTF. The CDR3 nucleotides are TGTGCCATCAGTGTGGAGGGGGCGTACTATGGCTACACCTTC.